Listed below are T cell receptor beta chains from one sample, sequenced in a study of radiation and T cells in renal cell carcinoma. The table came from immunoSEQ multiplex PCR; TCRdb's copy has only in-frame clones and leaves some out. The sample lists more than 95,000 clones, 81% seen once, with 5% to 6.5% in the top ten. This sample comprised blood, obtained from a patient whose treatment included radiotherapy and nephrectomy. The receptors come from a middle-aged man with renal cell carcinoma. CDR3s include the opening cysteine and the closing phenylalanine or tryptophan. The order of the fields is clone size, J gene, V gene, CDR3 length, CDR3 protein. Expanded clones get a size class; other rows say once, few or many, or leave the size out.

.	TRBJ2-3	TRBV5-1	15	CASSGGRAPADTQYF
.	TRBJ2-1	TRBV4-2	15	CASTKGGAASREQFF
.	TRBJ2-5	TRBV5-5	13	CASSLPVVETQYF
few	TRBJ2-3	TRBV28	14	CASSLAGNTDTQYF
.	TRBJ1-3	TRBV6-5	15	CASSYSMGQGSSIYF
.	TRBJ2-3	TRBV6-5	14	CASRPGQGTDTQYF
.	TRBJ2-5	TRBV7-9	15	CASSGKVGSKETQYF
.	TRBJ1-1	TRBV7-3	13	CASSLEAWNEAFF
.	TRBJ2-2	TRBV5-8	16	CASSFLTSENTGELFF
.	TRBJ2-1	TRBV30	13	CAWSALGGGEQFF
.	TRBJ1-1	TRBV6-1	17	CASSGRDRETGDLGAFF
.	TRBJ2-5	TRBV7-2	15	CASSFSGTYQETQYF
.	TRBJ1-3	TRBV7-9	13	CASSLALRNTIYF
.	TRBJ2-5	TRBV19	14	CASSGTGAKETQYF
.	TRBJ2-1	TRBV9	15	CASNSYANSYNEQFF
few	TRBJ1-5	TRBV2	14	CASSVERSNQPQHF
.	TRBJ2-2	TRBV27	16	CASSLFRDSNTGELFF
.	TRBJ2-1	TRBV7-9	16	CASSLGSGRPDIEQFF
.	TRBJ1-4	TRBV5-5	20	CASSLFRPPQRGLNNEKLFF
.	TRBJ2-7	TRBV5-1	16	CASSLGLAGGAYEQYF
.	TRBJ1-6	TRBV4-3	15	CASSQGGTVNSPLHF
few	TRBJ1-1	TRBV7-9	14	CASSLVQGGAEAFF
.	TRBJ2-7	TRBV6-5	14	CASSSRPGGFEQYF
.	TRBJ1-6	TRBV5-1	14	CASGEGNYNSPLHF
.	TRBJ1-2	TRBV6-5	14	CASSYSQPPYGYTF
.	TRBJ1-2	TRBV7-2	14	CASSLTWDDFSYTF
.	TRBJ2-7	TRBV5-1	18	CASSAELAGGPDLYEQYF
.	TRBJ1-2	TRBV6-5	14	CASRTGTIRRGYTF
.	TRBJ2-5	TRBV30	13	CAWSFGVQETQYF
.	TRBJ2-2	TRBV10-3	13	CAIQAGNTGELFF
.	TRBJ1-5	TRBV4-1	15	CASSQDLYSNQPQHF
.	TRBJ1-1	TRBV28	15	CASLGYGAGNTEAFF
.	TRBJ2-5	TRBV5-1	15	CASSRTGASEETQYF
.	TRBJ2-4	TRBV4-1	15	CASSQDGGVKNIQYF
.	TRBJ2-4	TRBV7-8	17	CASSSEGWTLAKNIQYF
.	TRBJ1-1	TRBV9	17	CASSVLRDSFMNTEAFF
.	TRBJ1-1	TRBV2	15	CASIETAAGGTEAFF
.	TRBJ1-1	TRBV6-5	15	CASSYLGTGGNEAFF
.	TRBJ2-7	TRBV11-1	16	CASSLSLAGLSYEQYF
.	TRBJ1-2	TRBV5-5	12	CASSLGTGSHLF
.	TRBJ2-1	TRBV14	15	CASSQDLGQGHEQFF
.	TRBJ1-4	TRBV5-1	14	CASSSRDRNEKLFF
.	TRBJ2-1	TRBV7-2	15	CASSLEAGLYNEQFF
.	TRBJ1-3	TRBV5-1	15	CASSLLGDSGNTIYF
.	TRBJ1-4	TRBV19	15	CASSIQGHRGEKLFF
.	TRBJ1-2	TRBV6-1	12	CASSEKGRGYTF
.	TRBJ1-3	TRBV5-5	12	CASSLEVDTIYF
.	TRBJ1-6	TRBV18	15	CASSLQGRGSSPLHF
few	TRBJ1-2	TRBV27	12	CASSSGGFGYTF
.	TRBJ2-1	TRBV7-6	13	CASSLGANNEQFF